Listed below are T cell receptor beta chains from one sample, sequenced in a study of T cells in Graves' hyperthyroidism and ophthalmopathy. TCRdb itself ran the multiplex PCR reads through MiXCR, one entry per CDR3 protein. Of 300,000 to 350,000 distinct CDR3 sequences listed, approximately 13% are singletons. The material sequenced was blood. Every receptor here comes from a woman between 25 and 40 years old with Graves' hyperthyroidism. The CDR3 runs from the conserved cysteine through the conserved F or W. Each record gives: V gene, clone size, J gene, D gene, CDR3 DNA, CDR3 protein. D genes are given only for firm matches. Clone sizes are given selectively: once, few, many, or a class where the clone is expanded.

TRBV20-1	few	TRBJ2-3	TRBD2	TGCAGTGCTCTTAGCGGGAGGGCCTCAGATACGCAGTATTTT	CSALSGRASDTQYF
TRBV5-1	few	TRBJ1-2	.	TGCGCCAGCAGCGTAGACGGGCCTAACTATGGCTACACCTTC	CASSVDGPNYGYTF
TRBV20-1	many	TRBJ2-5	TRBD2	TGCAGTGCTCCCAAACCGGGAGGGTCTAGGACCCAGTACTTC	CSAPKPGGSRTQYF
TRBV20-1	few	TRBJ2-4	TRBD2	TGCAGTGCTAGAGCACTAGCGGGATTTGGCTTCTTAGGCGTAGGTGGCATTCAGTACTTC	CSARALAGFGFLGVGGIQYF
TRBV6-1	many	TRBJ1-3	.	TGTGCCAGCACATCTGGGGGCGGGGACACCATATATTTT	CASTSGGGDTIYF
TRBV6-2/TRBV6-3	many	TRBJ2-2	TRBD2	TGTGCCAGCAGCCCCGGACTAGTCGGGCCCGGGGAGCTGTTTTTT	CASSPGLVGPGELFF
TRBV24-1	few	TRBJ1-5	.	TGTGCCCCCAACTGGGGTAGCAATCAGCCCCAGCATTTT	CAPNWGSNQPQHF
TRBV6-2/TRBV6-3	many	TRBJ2-2	.	TGTGCCAGCCAACCGCCAAAGGGGTTTGCCGGGGAGCTGTTTTTT	CASQPPKGFAGELFF
TRBV20-1	many	TRBJ1-1	TRBD1	TGCAGTGCTAGGGACAGGGGGCGGAACACTGAAGCTTTCTTT	CSARDRGRNTEAFF
TRBV6-1	many	TRBJ2-5	TRBD1	TGTGCCAGCAGTGTCTACCCGGGACAGCAAGAGACCCAGTACTTC	CASSVYPGQQETQYF
TRBV13	many	TRBJ2-3	.	TGTGCCAGCAGCCTCAGTCTGGATACGCAGTATTTT	CASSLSLDTQYF
TRBV3-1	.	TRBJ1-5	.	TGTGCCAGCAGCCAAGGAAAGGGGGGACAGCCCCAGCATTTT	CASSQGKGGQPQHF
TRBV10-3	many	TRBJ1-4	.	TGTGCCATCAGTGAGTCGTGGACAGCTAATGAAAAACTGTTTTTT	CAISESWTANEKLFF
TRBV5-8	few	TRBJ2-6	.	TGTGCCAGCAGCTTACTTTTCGGGGCCAACGTCCTGACTTTC	CASSLLFGANVLTF
TRBV12-3/TRBV12-4	many	TRBJ1-1	.	TGTGCCAGCAGTTTAAGGAACATGAACACTGAAGCTTTCTTT	CASSLRNMNTEAFF
TRBV4-3	.	TRBJ1-2	.	TGCGCCAGCAGCCAAGTTCTTGGACATGAGTATGGCTACACCTTC	CASSQVLGHEYGYTF
TRBV9	many	TRBJ2-7	TRBD1	TGTGCCAGCAGCGCCCACGACAGGGGGAACGAGCAGTACTTC	CASSAHDRGNEQYF
TRBV30	few	TRBJ2-1	.	TGTGCCTGGAGTGTGGCCCCTAACAATGAGCAGTTCTTC	CAWSVAPNNEQFF
TRBV3-1	many	TRBJ2-1	.	TGTGCCAGCAGTCCGGGAGAGGAAACCTACAATGAGCAGTTCTTC	CASSPGEETYNEQFF
TRBV30	.	TRBJ1-6	.	TGTGCCTGGAGTGTAACGGGGGCGTCTAATTCACCCCTCCACTTT	CAWSVTGASNSPLHF
TRBV6-1	few	TRBJ2-1	TRBD2	TGTGCCAGCAGTCTAGGGACTAGCGGGAGGGTAGGGGAGCAGTTCTTC	CASSLGTSGRVGEQFF
TRBV20-1	.	TRBJ1-6	.	TGCAGTGGTCGGGACACGGCTAATTCACCCCTCCACTTT	CSGRDTANSPLHF
TRBV6-1	many	TRBJ2-2	TRBD1	TGTGCCAGCACCTTGACAGGGATAGGCACCGGGGAGCTGTTTTTT	CASTLTGIGTGELFF
TRBV7-6	few	TRBJ1-6	.	TGTGCCAGCACCTTGAACAGGACTAATTCCCCCCTCCACTTT	CASTLNRTNSPLHF
TRBV5-5	.	TRBJ2-1	.	TGTGCCAGCAGTCCCCCGAATGGGGATGAGCAGTTCTTC	CASSPPNGDEQFF
TRBV6-2/TRBV6-3	.	TRBJ2-1	.	TGTGCCACCTCGAAGCCCCCCTACAATGAGCAGTTCTTC	CATSKPPYNEQFF
TRBV19	.	TRBJ1-1	.	TGTGCCAGTACGAGAACTCGAGGGAACACTGAAGCTTTCTTT	CASTRTRGNTEAFF
TRBV9	few	TRBJ2-3	.	TGTGCCAGCAGCCCGGAGGGCGGAAGCACAGATACGCAGTATTTT	CASSPEGGSTDTQYF
TRBV20-1	many	TRBJ1-5	.	TGCAGTGCCCGGACATTTAATCAGCCCCAGCATTTT	CSARTFNQPQHF
TRBV18	few	TRBJ2-1	TRBD2	TGTGCCAGCTCACCACCAGCATTCGGGACTAGCGGGAATAATGAGCAGTTCTTC	CASSPPAFGTSGNNEQFF
TRBV6-2/TRBV6-3	.	TRBJ2-3	.	TGTGCCACCGAGGGACGGGCAGAGACAGATACGCAGTATTTT	CATEGRAETDTQYF